One and the same sample provided the 3 T cell receptor beta chains below, sequenced in a study of technical replicates of blood from a few donors (TCRdb year 2017). The library came from the immunoSEQ multiplex PCR assay. TCRdb provides this immuneACCESS table in a form limited to in-frame rearrangements. Some clones are lacking; in checked studies, under half of them reflect an unresolved V gene, and why the rest are absent is not known. For this sample there are about 84,000 clones; about 97% appear just once. Clones ranked in the top ten supply less than 0.2% of the sample. Sequenced sample: T cells isolated from PBMCs. The receptors here all came from a human donor in good health.

This rearrangement joins TRBV27 to TRBJ2-7; TRBD1 aligns across 8 bases. The V and J ends lost 3 bases and 1 base, in that order; junction bases with no gene match: 8. The CDR3 has 16 residues. From germline, CDR1 is MNHEY and CDR2 SMNVEV (reference sequence). The CDR3 nucleotides are TGTGCCAGCAGTTTTTGGCCCAGACAGGGGTCCTACGAGCAGTACTTC. It encodes CASSFWPRQGSYEQYF.

CDR3 in amino acids: CASSQDRGQAYYNEQFF. The CDR3 bases are TGTGCCAGCAGCCAAGATCGTGGACAGGCATACTACAATGAGCAGTTCTTC. The V and J genes are TRBV14 and TRBJ2-1, with 7 positions matching TRBD1. V shed 0 bases, J shed 3 bases, and the junction held 8 bases outside the gene matches. This CDR3 contains 17 residues. Germline assignment: CDR1 SGHDN and CDR2 FVKESK.

The J gene is TRBJ2-3, the V gene TRBV5-1; 8 bases map to TRBD1. Trimming took 4 bases from V and 0 from J; bases not matched to a gene: 10. The CDR3 totals 17 residues. Germline CDR1 reads SGHRS; CDR2 reads YFSETQ. The CDR3 here is CASSPRTGRDSTDTQYF. The DNA of the CDR3 is TGCGCCAGCAGCCCTCGGACAGGGAGAGATAGCACAGATACGCAGTATTTT.